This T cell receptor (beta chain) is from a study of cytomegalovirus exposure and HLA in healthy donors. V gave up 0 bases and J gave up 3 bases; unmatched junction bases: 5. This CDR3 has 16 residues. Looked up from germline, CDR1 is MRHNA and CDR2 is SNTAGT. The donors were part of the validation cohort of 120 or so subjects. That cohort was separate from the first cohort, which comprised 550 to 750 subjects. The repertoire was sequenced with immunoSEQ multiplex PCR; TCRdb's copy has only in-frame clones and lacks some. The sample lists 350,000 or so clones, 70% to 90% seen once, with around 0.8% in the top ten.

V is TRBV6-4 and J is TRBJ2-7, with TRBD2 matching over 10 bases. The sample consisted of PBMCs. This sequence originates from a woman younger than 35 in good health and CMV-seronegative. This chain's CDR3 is CASSDSSGLADYEQYF. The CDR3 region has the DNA TGTGCCAGCAGTGACTCCTCAGGACTAGCGGACTACGAGCAGTACTTC.